This TCR beta chain comes out of a study of shared clonotypes between healthy human individuals. Study-wide points: The sampled material consisted only of blood, and tissue repertoires are likely to differ.

With respect to this clone: Its antigen is undetermined.

Naive CD45RA+ and memory CD45RA-negative subsets were split from CD4+ cells. V was shortened by 4 bases and J by 0 bases, with 11 bases between the two germline ends. The CDR3 totals 15 residues. CDR1 and CDR2 from the germline V gene are SGHRS and YFSETQ. The assay was immunoSEQ multiplex PCR, and TCRdb's table has in-frame clones only and misses some. The sample holds roughly 2,300,000 clones; under 95% are singletons and the top ten take approximately 0.41%. The sequenced material came from naive CD4+ T cells from PBMCs. As to subset: CD45RA+ positively selected. The gene calls are TRBV5-1 and TRBJ2-1; D is ambiguous. The receptor comes from a young man in good health. Some clones in this sample may be carry-over from other donors' samples. CDR3 nucleotides: TGCGCCAGCAGCCCTTCAAAAAGCTCCTACAATGAGCAGTTCTTC. Translated: CASSPSKSSYNEQFF.